Listed below are T cell receptor beta chains from one sample, sequenced in a study of blood T cells in healthy people across ages. TCRdb processed the 5' RACE reads anew with MiXCR; each CDR3 protein has one entry. In the table there are some 920,000 distinct CDR3 sequences, 45% to 60% of which are singletons. The sequenced sample consisted of blood. These receptors were obtained from a woman aged 60-70 years in good health. The CDR3 runs from the conserved cysteine through the conserved F or W. The order of the fields is clone size, J gene, D gene, V gene, CDR3 protein, CDR3 DNA. The D gene is left open where the match is weak. Clone size appears in some rows only: once, few, many, or a class for an expanded clone.

abundance: -; j_gene: TRBJ2-7; d_gene: -; v_gene: TRBV4-2; CDR3aa: CASSQSSDSSYEQYF; CDR3nt: TGTGCCAGCAGCCAAAGCTCAGACAGTTCCTACGAGCAGTACTTC
abundance: -; j_gene: TRBJ2-7; d_gene: -; v_gene: TRBV11-3; CDR3aa: CASSVSGISYEQYF; CDR3nt: TGTGCCAGCAGCGTTTCGGGAATCTCCTACGAGCAGTACTTC
abundance: -; j_gene: TRBJ1-2; d_gene: -; v_gene: TRBV5-5; CDR3aa: CASSKENYGYTF; CDR3nt: TGTGCCAGCAGCAAAGAAAACTATGGCTACACCTTC
abundance: few; j_gene: TRBJ2-4; d_gene: -; v_gene: TRBV7-6; CDR3aa: CASRKAGLAKNIQYF; CDR3nt: TGTGCCAGCAGAAAAGCGGGTCTAGCCAAAAACATTCAGTACTTC
abundance: many; j_gene: TRBJ2-5; d_gene: -; v_gene: TRBV12-3/TRBV12-4; CDR3aa: CASSLARSETQYF; CDR3nt: TGTGCCAGCAGTTTAGCCAGGTCGGAGACCCAGTACTTC
abundance: few; j_gene: TRBJ2-3; d_gene: -; v_gene: TRBV7-2; CDR3aa: CASSPRAGVLDTQYF; CDR3nt: TGTGCCAGCAGCCCCAGGGCAGGGGTATTAGATACGCAGTATTTT
abundance: -; j_gene: TRBJ2-3; d_gene: -; v_gene: TRBV12-3/TRBV12-4; CDR3aa: CASSKGPGTQYF; CDR3nt: TGTGCCAGCAGCAAAGGGCCTGGTACGCAGTATTTT
abundance: few; j_gene: TRBJ1-4; d_gene: -; v_gene: TRBV12-3/TRBV12-4; CDR3aa: CASSADGTKNEKLFF; CDR3nt: TGTGCCAGCAGTGCCGACGGGACAAAGAATGAAAAACTGTTTTTT
abundance: -; j_gene: TRBJ1-1; d_gene: -; v_gene: TRBV7-2; CDR3aa: CASRTTGNTEAFF; CDR3nt: TGTGCCAGCAGGACCACAGGAAACACTGAAGCTTTCTTT
abundance: few; j_gene: TRBJ2-1; d_gene: -; v_gene: TRBV20-1; CDR3aa: CSASIGEQFF; CDR3nt: TGCAGTGCTAGTATTGGTGAGCAGTTCTTC
abundance: few; j_gene: TRBJ2-5; d_gene: TRBD1; v_gene: TRBV20-1; CDR3aa: CSARTYWDSVSETQYF; CDR3nt: TGCAGTGCGAGAACCTATTGGGACAGCGTGTCTGAGACCCAGTACTTC
abundance: -; j_gene: TRBJ2-4; d_gene: -; v_gene: TRBV11-1; CDR3aa: CASSLPGENIQYF; CDR3nt: TGTGCCAGCAGCTTACCCGGAGAAAACATTCAGTACTTC
abundance: many; j_gene: TRBJ2-7; d_gene: -; v_gene: TRBV28; CDR3aa: CASSFGVSYEQYF; CDR3nt: TGCGCCAGCAGCTTCGGGGTTTCCTACGAGCAGTACTTC
abundance: many; j_gene: TRBJ2-7; d_gene: -; v_gene: TRBV9; CDR3aa: CASSVEGMSSYEQYF; CDR3nt: TGTGCCAGCAGCGTAGAGGGGATGAGCTCCTACGAGCAGTACTTC
abundance: few; j_gene: TRBJ2-6; d_gene: -; v_gene: TRBV27; CDR3aa: CASTGQFSGANVLTF; CDR3nt: TGTGCCAGCACTGGACAGTTCTCTGGGGCCAACGTCCTGACTTTC
abundance: -; j_gene: TRBJ2-5; d_gene: TRBD2; v_gene: TRBV4-1; CDR3aa: CASSQFLAGGFNKSETQYF; CDR3nt: TGCGCCAGCAGCCAGTTCCTAGCGGGAGGGTTTAACAAGTCGGAGACCCAGTACTTC
abundance: -; j_gene: TRBJ2-7; d_gene: -; v_gene: TRBV27; CDR3aa: CASRVILGGEQYF; CDR3nt: TGTGCCAGCAGGGTAATTTTGGGCGGAGAGCAGTACTTC
abundance: once; j_gene: TRBJ2-5; d_gene: -; v_gene: TRBV6-2/TRBV6-3; CDR3aa: CASSYSRIQETQYF; CDR3nt: TGTGCCAGCAGTTACTCCCGGATCCAAGAGACCCAGTACTTC
abundance: few; j_gene: TRBJ2-3; d_gene: -; v_gene: TRBV27; CDR3aa: CASSPSLWRLGASTDTQYF; CDR3nt: TGTGCCAGCAGTCCATCCCTTTGGCGGCTGGGCGCTAGCACAGATACGCAGTATTTT
abundance: -; j_gene: TRBJ2-3; d_gene: -; v_gene: TRBV4-1; CDR3aa: CASSQQRGADTQYF; CDR3nt: TGCGCCAGCAGCCAACAAAGAGGGGCAGATACGCAGTATTTT
abundance: -; j_gene: TRBJ2-1; d_gene: TRBD2; v_gene: TRBV12-3/TRBV12-4; CDR3aa: CASGFSGVTYNEQFF; CDR3nt: TGTGCCAGCGGCTTTAGCGGGGTGACCTACAACGAGCAGTTCTTC
abundance: -; j_gene: TRBJ1-5; d_gene: -; v_gene: TRBV21-1; CDR3aa: CASSKSAGGGNQPQHF; CDR3nt: TGTGCCAGCAGCAAGTCGGCGGGGGGGGGCAATCAGCCCCAGCATTTT
abundance: -; j_gene: TRBJ2-7; d_gene: TRBD2; v_gene: TRBV7-2; CDR3aa: CASSFGFDSSGRYEQYF; CDR3nt: TGTGCCAGCAGCTTCGGGTTCGATTCTAGCGGGAGGTACGAGCAGTACTTC
abundance: -; j_gene: TRBJ2-4; d_gene: -; v_gene: TRBV20-1; CDR3aa: CSAGGVKAKNIQYF; CDR3nt: TGCAGTGCTGGGGGAGTTAAAGCCAAAAACATTCAGTACTTC
abundance: -; j_gene: TRBJ2-1; d_gene: -; v_gene: TRBV5-1; CDR3aa: CASSLRLTNEQFF; CDR3nt: TGCGCCAGCAGCTTGCGGCTAACCAATGAGCAGTTCTTC
abundance: -; j_gene: TRBJ2-1; d_gene: -; v_gene: TRBV7-9; CDR3aa: CASSETGRQQYNEQFF; CDR3nt: TGTGCCAGCAGCGAAACGGGTCGACAGCAGTACAATGAGCAGTTCTTC
abundance: -; j_gene: TRBJ2-3; d_gene: TRBD2; v_gene: TRBV28; CDR3aa: CASSQTSRADTQYF; CDR3nt: TGTGCCAGCAGTCAGACTAGCAGGGCAGATACGCAGTATTTT
abundance: -; j_gene: TRBJ2-7; d_gene: TRBD2; v_gene: TRBV4-1; CDR3aa: CASSLLLAGATSYEQYF; CDR3nt: TGCGCCAGCAGCCTCCTTCTAGCGGGAGCTACCTCCTACGAGCAGTACTTC
abundance: few; j_gene: TRBJ2-3; d_gene: -; v_gene: TRBV3-1; CDR3aa: CASSQEYGKGNRDTQYF; CDR3nt: TGTGCCAGCAGCCAAGAATACGGGAAAGGAAATAGAGATACGCAGTATTTT
abundance: few; j_gene: TRBJ2-7; d_gene: -; v_gene: TRBV20-1; CDR3aa: CSARAISAKGEQYF; CDR3nt: TGCAGTGCTAGAGCGATTAGCGCGAAGGGCGAGCAGTACTTC
abundance: -; j_gene: TRBJ2-2; d_gene: -; v_gene: TRBV7-7; CDR3aa: CASSPEIGSVTGELFF; CDR3nt: TGTGCCAGCAGCCCAGAGATAGGTTCGGTCACCGGGGAGCTGTTTTTT
abundance: -; j_gene: TRBJ2-3; d_gene: -; v_gene: TRBV18; CDR3aa: CASSPITGYTDTQYF; CDR3nt: TGTGCCAGCTCACCTATCACCGGATACACAGATACGCAGTATTTT
abundance: -; j_gene: TRBJ2-1; d_gene: -; v_gene: TRBV29-1; CDR3aa: CSVVSGESSYNEQFF; CDR3nt: TGCAGCGTTGTTTCGGGGGAAAGCTCCTACAATGAGCAGTTCTTC
abundance: -; j_gene: TRBJ1-2; d_gene: TRBD1; v_gene: TRBV9; CDR3aa: CASSGRQGRSYGYTF; CDR3nt: TGTGCCAGCAGCGGGAGACAGGGCCGTAGCTATGGCTACACCTTC
abundance: -; j_gene: TRBJ2-5; d_gene: -; v_gene: TRBV3-1; CDR3aa: CASSHGRREWLREQYF; CDR3nt: TGTGCCAGCAGCCATGGGAGGCGTGAATGGCTTAGGGAGCAGTACTTC
abundance: -; j_gene: TRBJ2-5; d_gene: -; v_gene: TRBV7-2; CDR3aa: CASSFVLAGETQYF; CDR3nt: TGTGCCAGCAGCTTCGTTCTGGCGGGAGAGACCCAGTACTTC
abundance: few; j_gene: TRBJ2-7; d_gene: -; v_gene: TRBV7-2; CDR3aa: CASSLWGTYEQYF; CDR3nt: TGTGCCAGCAGCTTGTGGGGTACCTACGAGCAGTACTTC
abundance: -; j_gene: TRBJ1-5; d_gene: -; v_gene: TRBV12-3/TRBV12-4; CDR3aa: CASSRSYISQPQHF; CDR3nt: TGTGCCAGCAGTCGGTCGTACATCAGTCAGCCCCAGCATTTT
abundance: few; j_gene: TRBJ2-6; d_gene: TRBD1; v_gene: TRBV5-1; CDR3aa: CASSLGTGQGFSVLTF; CDR3nt: TGCGCCAGCAGCCTCGGGACTGGACAGGGGTTCAGCGTCCTGACTTTC
abundance: -; j_gene: TRBJ2-5; d_gene: TRBD1; v_gene: TRBV6-2/TRBV6-3; CDR3aa: CASSPPGQGLETQYF; CDR3nt: TGTGCCAGCAGTCCGCCGGGACAGGGATTAGAGACCCAGTACTTC
abundance: many; j_gene: TRBJ1-1; d_gene: -; v_gene: TRBV4-3; CDR3aa: CASSQQGLNTEAFF; CDR3nt: TGCGCCAGCAGCCAACAGGGACTGAACACTGAAGCTTTCTTT
abundance: -; j_gene: TRBJ2-2; d_gene: -; v_gene: TRBV20-1; CDR3aa: CSARRDGMDTGELFF; CDR3nt: TGCAGTGCTAGGCGGGATGGGATGGACACCGGGGAGCTGTTTTTT
abundance: -; j_gene: TRBJ2-2; d_gene: -; v_gene: TRBV7-9; CDR3aa: CASSGLSGPSTGELFF; CDR3nt: TGTGCCAGCAGTGGGTTATCGGGCCCCTCAACCGGGGAGCTGTTTTTT
abundance: many; j_gene: TRBJ2-5; d_gene: -; v_gene: TRBV3-1; CDR3aa: CASSQGRKQYF; CDR3nt: TGTGCCAGCAGCCAAGGCCGGAAGCAGTACTTC
abundance: -; j_gene: TRBJ2-7; d_gene: -; v_gene: TRBV5-1; CDR3aa: CASSAGQGEQYF; CDR3nt: TGCGCCAGCAGCGCGGGGCAGGGCGAGCAGTACTTC
abundance: -; j_gene: TRBJ2-1; d_gene: -; v_gene: TRBV4-1; CDR3aa: CASSQGLGKGNEQFF; CDR3nt: TGCGCCAGCAGCCAAGGGTTGGGGAAGGGGAATGAGCAGTTCTTC
abundance: few; j_gene: TRBJ2-1; d_gene: -; v_gene: TRBV12-3/TRBV12-4; CDR3aa: CASSSGPDRAYNEQFF; CDR3nt: TGTGCCAGCAGCTCCGGCCCCGACAGAGCCTACAATGAGCAGTTCTTC
abundance: -; j_gene: TRBJ2-7; d_gene: TRBD1; v_gene: TRBV5-1; CDR3aa: CASRVGTGYEQYF; CDR3nt: TGCGCCAGCAGGGTCGGGACAGGCTACGAGCAGTACTTC
abundance: -; j_gene: TRBJ2-1; d_gene: TRBD2; v_gene: TRBV28; CDR3aa: CASSSPTSGRYNEQFF; CDR3nt: TGTGCCAGCAGTTCCCCTACTAGCGGGAGATACAATGAGCAGTTCTTC
abundance: few; j_gene: TRBJ2-1; d_gene: TRBD2; v_gene: TRBV9; CDR3aa: CASSVSGRVNEQFF; CDR3nt: TGTGCCAGCAGCGTCTCCGGGAGGGTGAATGAGCAGTTCTTC
abundance: -; j_gene: TRBJ2-6; d_gene: -; v_gene: TRBV24-1; CDR3aa: CATSGQLGAGANVLTF; CDR3nt: TGTGCCACCAGTGGCCAACTGGGGGCGGGGGCCAACGTCCTGACTTTC
abundance: -; j_gene: TRBJ2-3; d_gene: TRBD2; v_gene: TRBV20-1; CDR3aa: CSAYSGSSTDTQYF; CDR3nt: TGCAGTGCATATAGCGGGAGTAGCACAGATACGCAGTATTTT
abundance: once; j_gene: TRBJ2-1; d_gene: TRBD1; v_gene: TRBV7-2; CDR3aa: CASSQTGTVLYNEQFF; CDR3nt: TGTGCCAGCAGCCAGACCGGGACAGTTCTCTACAATGAGCAGTTCTTC
abundance: -; j_gene: TRBJ2-6; d_gene: TRBD2; v_gene: TRBV20-1; CDR3aa: CSAPIGRTGANVLTF; CDR3nt: TGCAGTGCTCCCATCGGGAGGACTGGGGCCAACGTCCTGACTTTC